This T cell receptor beta chain was captured by sequencing in a study of beta chain features in type 1 diabetes. Study at large: The study examined roughly 110,000,000 sorted cells across all samples.

Study conclusions and caveats: Moderately but significantly shorter TCRB CDR3s were found in Type 1 diabetes patients in all four CD4+ subsets.

J was trimmed by 5 bases and V by 6 bases; bases with no gene match: 2. The CDR3 covers 15 residues. CDR1 and CDR2 (germline): SEHNR, FQNEAQ (reference sequence). Sorted cells reached over 95% purity in every population. With regard to this clone: Antigen: not known.

The entirety of the isolated RNA underwent reverse transcription, so expressed TCRB transcripts were sequenced. The assay was immunoSEQ multiplex PCR, and TCRdb's table has in-frame clones only and misses some. This sample yields over 650,000 clones, of which 11% to 15% are seen a single time; 0.035% to 0.045% belongs to the top ten. Sample: naive CD4+ T cells from blood. The chain carries TRBV7-9 and TRBJ2-1; 15 bases are shared with TRBD2. This TCR was recovered from a man between 18 and 35 years old with type 1 diabetes. CDR3 sequence reads: CASRRTSGGDNEQFF. In nucleotides, the CDR3 is TGTGCCAGCAGGAGGACTAGCGGGGGGGACAATGAGCAGTTCTTC.